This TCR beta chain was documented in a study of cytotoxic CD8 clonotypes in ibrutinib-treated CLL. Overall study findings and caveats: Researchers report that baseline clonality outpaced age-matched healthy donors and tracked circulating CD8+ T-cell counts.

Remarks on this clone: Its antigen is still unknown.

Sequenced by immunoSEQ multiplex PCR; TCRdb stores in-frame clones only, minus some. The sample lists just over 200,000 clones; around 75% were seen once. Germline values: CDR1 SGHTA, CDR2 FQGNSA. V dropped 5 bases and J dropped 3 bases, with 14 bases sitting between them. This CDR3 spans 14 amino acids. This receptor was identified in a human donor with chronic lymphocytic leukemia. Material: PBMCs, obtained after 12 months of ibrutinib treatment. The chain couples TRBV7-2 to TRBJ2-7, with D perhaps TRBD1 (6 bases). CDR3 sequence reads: CASSARQDLYEQYF. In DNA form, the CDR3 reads TGTGCCAGCAGCGCGAGACAGGACCTCTACGAGCAGTACTTC.